Detailed here is one T cell receptor (beta chain). Its antigen is still unknown. The CDR3 covers 15 residues. Germline trimming cut 7 bases from V and 4 bases from J; bases unmatched to any gene: 7. CDR1 is SEHNR and CDR2 is FQNEAQ in the germline V gene (reference sequence). The authors loaded around 190 ng DNA, around 32,000 T cell genomes, into sorted-subset replicate PCRs. Data came from immunoSEQ multiplex PCR; TCRdb stores just in-frame clones and leaves some out. The data show 1.5 million to 2.5 million clones, approximately 94% seen once. Positively selected for CCR7, the CD45RO-negative cells used as naive CD8 cells excluded terminally differentiated effector memory CD45RA+ cells. The record originates from a study of shared clonotypes between healthy human individuals. Across the study: Three CD4 naive, three CD4 memory, two CD8 naive and one CD8 memory plate were used per donor. Regarding the study as a whole: Clonotypes which were not shared had lower generation probabilities than clonotypes that all four donors shared.

The sample comprised naive CD8+ T cells sorted from blood. The chain is built from TRBV7-9 and TRBJ2-2; 9 nucleotides line up with TRBD2. This TCR came from a man between 18 and 29 years old in good health. Here the CDR3 reads CASTLREGGTGELFF. CDR3 nucleotides: TGTGCCAGCACCCTGCGGGAGGGAGGCACCGGGGAGCTGTTTTTT.